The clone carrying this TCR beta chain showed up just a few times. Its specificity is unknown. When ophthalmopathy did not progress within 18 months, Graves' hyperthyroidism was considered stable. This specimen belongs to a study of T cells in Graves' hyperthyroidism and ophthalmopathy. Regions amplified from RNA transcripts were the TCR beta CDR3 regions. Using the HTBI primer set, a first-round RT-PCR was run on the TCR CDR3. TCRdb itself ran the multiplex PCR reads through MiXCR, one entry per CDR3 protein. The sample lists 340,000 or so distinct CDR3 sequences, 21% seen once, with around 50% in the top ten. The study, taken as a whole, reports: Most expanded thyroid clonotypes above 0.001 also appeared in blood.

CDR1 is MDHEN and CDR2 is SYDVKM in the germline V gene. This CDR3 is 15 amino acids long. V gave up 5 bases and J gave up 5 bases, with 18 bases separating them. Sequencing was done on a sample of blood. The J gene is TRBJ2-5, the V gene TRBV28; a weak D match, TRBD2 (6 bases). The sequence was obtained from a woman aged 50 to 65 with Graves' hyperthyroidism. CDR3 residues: CASSHSQGLSETQYF. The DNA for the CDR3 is TGTGCCAGCAGTCACAGTCAGGGACTCTCGGAGACCCAGTACTTC. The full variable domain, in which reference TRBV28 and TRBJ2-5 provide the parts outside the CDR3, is DVKVTQSSRYLVKRTGEKVFLECVQDMDHENMFWYRQDPGLGLRLIYFSYDVKMKEKGDIPEGYSVSREKKERFSLILESASTNQTSMYLCASSHSQGLSETQYFGPGTRLLVL.